The T cell receptor (beta chain) under discussion was sequenced for a study of post-analysis software for immune sequencing data. To note about this clonotype: Its antigen is as yet unknown. A read error may produce the germline difference seen at one junction end.

The CDR3 totals 16 residues. Germline lookup yields CDR1 SSHAT and CDR2 FNYEAQ (reference sequence). Every TCR beta cDNA library bore unique molecular identifiers. There were roughly 0.95 to 11 million T cells, and about 500,000 cDNA molecules came from them. TCRdb re-called the PCR reads through MiXCR, storing one row per CDR3 protein. This sample carries roughly 410,000 distinct CDR3 sequences, roughly 35% of them seen once, and the ten largest clones take over 10%. General observations from the study: Higher frequency in patients than in controls was seen for roughly five TRBV segments, with TRBV5-6, TRBV5-1 and TRBV20-1 among them.

The material sequenced was blood. The chain combines TRBV7-7 with TRBJ2-1, with D tentatively TRBD2 (6 bases). The origin of this receptor is a girl aged 5-17 years with multiple sclerosis. The CDR3 DNA is TGTGCTAGCAGCCCGGACACCGTGACTAGGATCCATGAGCAGTTCTTC. This gives the protein CASSPDTVTRIHEQFF.